A selection of T cell receptor beta chains follows, all from one sample in a study of cytomegalovirus exposure and HLA in healthy donors. TCRdb's table, derived via immunoSEQ multiplex PCR, lists solely in-frame clones and lacks some. The data contain 200,000 to 250,000 clones, 85% to 90% of them singletons. Material for sequencing was PBMCs. The receptors shown here come from a human donor in good health. The CDR3 runs from the conserved cysteine through the conserved F or W. The order of the fields is V gene, J gene, clone size, D gene, CDR3 DNA, CDR3 protein. D genes are given only for firm matches. Rows give clone size only sometimes, using once, few, many, or a class for an expanded clone.

V gene: TRBV19; J gene: TRBJ2-7; clone size: -; D gene: -; CDR3 DNA: TGTGCCAGTAGTATAGGTAGTGGCTCCTACGAGCAGTACTTC; CDR3 protein: CASSIGSGSYEQYF
V gene: TRBV9; J gene: TRBJ2-7; clone size: -; D gene: TRBD1; CDR3 DNA: TGTGCCAGCAGCGCGGGACAGGGGTTTCACGAGCAGTACTTC; CDR3 protein: CASSAGQGFHEQYF
V gene: TRBV5-1; J gene: TRBJ2-5; clone size: -; D gene: TRBD1; CDR3 DNA: TGCGCCAGCAGCTTGGGGGACAGCCAAGAGACCCAGTACTTC; CDR3 protein: CASSLGDSQETQYF
V gene: TRBV5-1; J gene: TRBJ2-5; clone size: -; D gene: -; CDR3 DNA: TGCGCCAGCAGCTTGGGAGGGAAGGCGGGGACCCAGTACTTC; CDR3 protein: CASSLGGKAGTQYF
V gene: TRBV18; J gene: TRBJ2-1; clone size: -; D gene: TRBD2; CDR3 DNA: TGTGCCAGCTCACCCTTTAGCGGGACCCCCTACAATGAGCAGTTCTTC; CDR3 protein: CASSPFSGTPYNEQFF
V gene: TRBV29-1; J gene: TRBJ1-1; clone size: -; D gene: -; CDR3 DNA: TGCAGCGTTGAGTCTCCGGGTTTGCACGGTGTCACTGAAGCTTTCTTT; CDR3 protein: CSVESPGLHGVTEAFF
V gene: TRBV9; J gene: TRBJ2-3; clone size: -; D gene: TRBD2; CDR3 DNA: TGTGCCAGCAGCCCCCGGACTAGCGGGACTAGCACAGATACGCAGTATTTT; CDR3 protein: CASSPRTSGTSTDTQYF
V gene: TRBV7-3; J gene: TRBJ2-5; clone size: -; D gene: -; CDR3 DNA: TGTGCCAGCAGCCAAGGGGCTCTCCGAGAGACCCAGTACTTC; CDR3 protein: CASSQGALRETQYF
V gene: TRBV18; J gene: TRBJ2-7; clone size: -; D gene: TRBD2; CDR3 DNA: TGTGCCAGCTCACCTCTTCTAGCGGGTAACTACGAGCAGTACTTC; CDR3 protein: CASSPLLAGNYEQYF
V gene: TRBV29-1; J gene: TRBJ2-5; clone size: -; D gene: TRBD2; CDR3 DNA: TGCAGCTCATGGACTAGCGGAAAAGGGTCGGAGACCCAGTACTTC; CDR3 protein: CSSWTSGKGSETQYF
V gene: TRBV27; J gene: TRBJ2-7; clone size: -; D gene: TRBD1; CDR3 DNA: TGTGCCAGCAGTTTAACCGGGACAGGGGGCGTGTACGAGCAGTACTTC; CDR3 protein: CASSLTGTGGVYEQYF
V gene: TRBV27; J gene: TRBJ2-7; clone size: once; D gene: -; CDR3 DNA: TGTGCCAGCAGTCTCCGCCGGGACACCTCCTACGAGCAGTACTTC; CDR3 protein: CASSLRRDTSYEQYF
V gene: TRBV5-1; J gene: TRBJ2-7; clone size: -; D gene: -; CDR3 DNA: TGCGCCAGCAGCGGGGCCACCTACGAGCAGTACTTC; CDR3 protein: CASSGATYEQYF
V gene: TRBV7-2; J gene: TRBJ2-7; clone size: -; D gene: TRBD1; CDR3 DNA: TGTGCCAGCAGCGGGACAGGGGTTCGCTTGCAGTACTTC; CDR3 protein: CASSGTGVRLQYF
V gene: TRBV29-1; J gene: TRBJ2-5; clone size: -; D gene: -; CDR3 DNA: TGCAGCGTTCGAACAAGTCAAGAGACCCAGTACTTC; CDR3 protein: CSVRTSQETQYF
V gene: TRBV7-8; J gene: TRBJ2-1; clone size: -; D gene: -; CDR3 DNA: TGTGCCAGCGACCTCGGTGCGGGAAGATACAATGAGCAGTTCTTC; CDR3 protein: CASDLGAGRYNEQFF
V gene: TRBV5-1; J gene: TRBJ2-1; clone size: -; D gene: TRBD2; CDR3 DNA: TGCGCCAGCAGCTTGGGGGGACTAGCGGGAGAGGAGCAGTTCTTC; CDR3 protein: CASSLGGLAGEEQFF
V gene: TRBV5-4; J gene: TRBJ2-7; clone size: -; D gene: -; CDR3 DNA: TGTGCCAGCAGCTTGGGGAGTAGCGGATTAATGCCCTACGAGCAGTACTTC; CDR3 protein: CASSLGSSGLMPYEQYF
V gene: TRBV5-4; J gene: TRBJ1-2; clone size: -; D gene: TRBD1; CDR3 DNA: TGTGCCAGCAGTACCCAGGGGGCTCGTGGCTACACCTTC; CDR3 protein: CASSTQGARGYTF
V gene: TRBV9; J gene: TRBJ2-7; clone size: -; D gene: TRBD2; CDR3 DNA: TGTGCCAGCAGCGTAGCGGGCGGGAGGGGAACCTACGAGCAGTACTTC; CDR3 protein: CASSVAGGRGTYEQYF
V gene: TRBV5-6; J gene: TRBJ2-2; clone size: -; D gene: -; CDR3 DNA: TGTGCCAGCAGCCGGGACTTCGGGGAGCTGTTTTTT; CDR3 protein: CASSRDFGELFF
V gene: TRBV7-2; J gene: TRBJ1-1; clone size: -; D gene: -; CDR3 DNA: TGTGCCAGCAGCTTAGGACAGCTGAACACTGAAGCTTTCTTT; CDR3 protein: CASSLGQLNTEAFF
V gene: TRBV19; J gene: TRBJ1-1; clone size: -; D gene: -; CDR3 DNA: TGTGCCAGTAGTATCCCCACACCCGGGACATTGAGGTTGGCTTTCTTT; CDR3 protein: CASSIPTPGTLRLAFF
V gene: TRBV13; J gene: TRBJ2-7; clone size: -; D gene: TRBD2; CDR3 DNA: TGTGCCAGCAGCCCGCGGACTAGCGGGGAGAGCTCCTACGAGCAGTACTTC; CDR3 protein: CASSPRTSGESSYEQYF
V gene: TRBV10-3; J gene: TRBJ2-6; clone size: once; D gene: -; CDR3 DNA: TGTGCCATCAGTGAGCGCCAGGGTCGTAACCCCTTTTCTGGGGCCAACGTCCTGACTTTC; CDR3 protein: CAISERQGRNPFSGANVLTF
V gene: TRBV7-6; J gene: TRBJ2-5; clone size: few; D gene: TRBD2; CDR3 DNA: TGTGCCAGCAGCCCAGGGACGGGAGGGTCCGAGACCCAGTACTTC; CDR3 protein: CASSPGTGGSETQYF
V gene: TRBV4-3; J gene: TRBJ2-5; clone size: -; D gene: TRBD2; CDR3 DNA: TGCGCCAGCAGCCTATATCTAGCGGGGACCCAAGAGACCCAGTACTTC; CDR3 protein: CASSLYLAGTQETQYF